This T cell receptor beta chain stems from a study of blood T cell repertoires in COVID-19. Measured with immunoSEQ multiplex PCR; TCRdb has only the in-frame clones, and not every one. The repertoire holds some 96,000 clones, with roughly nine tenths as singletons. V lost 5 bases and J 8 bases, leaving 16 bases between the germline ends. Germline lookup yields CDR1 SGHAT and CDR2 FQNNGV. The CDR3 runs 15 residues. Specimen: peripheral blood. The rearrangement links TRBV11-2 to TRBJ1-6, with a weak D call TRBD1 (5 bases). The sequence was collected from a man aged 25-40 years in a cohort sampled during active COVID-19. CDR3 residues: CASSAVAGGDSPLHF. The CDR3 DNA follows: TGTGCCAGCAGCGCCGTTGCGGGGGGGGATTCACCCCTCCACTTT.